Following are 25 T cell receptor beta chains from one sample sequenced in a study of blood T cell repertoires in COVID-19. TCRdb's table, derived via immunoSEQ multiplex PCR, lists solely in-frame clones and lacks some. The sample yields over 150,000 clones, about four fifths seen once. The sample consisted of peripheral blood. The receptors were gathered from a woman in her seventies who had recovered from COVID-19.

In this sample, this clone turned up once. The CDR3 coding sequence is TGTGCCAGCAGCGGGGGGGGCTCTGGGGCCAACGTCCTGACTTTC. Translating it yields CASSGGGSGANVLTF. The chain recombines TRBV7-2 with TRBJ2-6; 7 bases line up with TRBD2. The CDR3 length is 15 residues. CDR1 is SGHTA and CDR2 is FQGNSA in the germline V gene. J gave up 0 bases and V 5 bases, and 1 base lay outside the gene matches.

The J gene is TRBJ2-5, the V gene TRBV7-7; a weak D match, TRBD1 (6 bases). This CDR3 comprises 15 residues. Trimming took off 8 bases at V and 5 bases at J, with 21 bases between the two ends. Germline CDR1 reads SSHAT; CDR2 reads FNYEAQ (reference sequence). The CDR3 DNA reads as TGTGCCAGCCCTGAACAGGGACGAAGATTGGAGACCCAGTACTTC. This encodes CASPEQGRRLETQYF.

The chain has TRBV27 and TRBJ2-3; D is possibly TRBD2 (6 bases). Trimming shortened V by 8 bases and J by 3 bases, and 18 bases separated the two germline ends. Germline V gene data show CDR1 as MNHEY and CDR2 as SMNVEV (reference sequence). The CDR3 contains 15 residues. For the CDR3, the DNA is TGTGCCAGCCGCGGGAATGGGGTTTGGACAGATACGCAGTATTTT. Translated, it gives CASRGNGVWTDTQYF.

This clone was seen a handful of times. The J gene is TRBJ2-3, the V gene TRBV12-3 or TRBV12-4; D is undetermined. The germline V and J ends were trimmed by 8 bases and 2 bases, with 11 bases remaining between them. The CDR3 totals 13 residues. As DNA, the CDR3 is TGTGCCAGCCGCCCCAGTGACACAGATACGCAGTATTTT. Amino acids: CASRPSDTDTQYF.

The gene calls are TRBV10-3 and TRBJ2-1, with TRBD2 matching 10 bases. CDR3 size: 14 residues. Germline V gene sequence: CDR1 ENHRY, CDR2 SYGVKD. V lost 7 bases, J lost 16 bases, and 16 bases stayed unmatched. The CDR3 nucleotides read TGTGCCATCACTCCAGGACTAGCGGAGGGGGGGGCCTTCTTC. Translating gives CAITPGLAEGGAFF.

The chain links TRBV18 to TRBJ2-4; 10 nucleotides align to TRBD1. CDR3 size: 14 residues. Germline V gives CDR1 KGHSH, CDR2 LQKENI. Germline trimming cut 2 bases from V and 6 bases from J; bases unmatched to any gene: 1. CDR3 protein: CASSPGTGVNIQYF. CDR3 coding DNA: TGTGCCAGCTCACCAGGGACAGGGGTAAACATTCAGTACTTC.

This chain links TRBV27 with TRBJ1-2; TRBD1 might be the D (5 bases). The V end lost 4 bases, the J end lost 2 bases, and 8 bases lay between the germline ends. Per germline, CDR1 MNHEY and CDR2 SMNVEV (reference sequence). The CDR3 is 13 residues long. The CDR3 DNA follows: TGTGCCAGCAGTTGGGGCAGGAACTATGGCTACACCTTC. As protein: CASSWGRNYGYTF.

This chain links TRBV5-1 with TRBJ2-7; TRBD1 might be the D (6 bases). Germline lookup yields CDR1 SGHRS and CDR2 YFSETQ. CDR3 length: 15 residues. Trimming took 3 bases from V and 0 from J, leaving 13 bases between them. CDR3 region: CASSSQGIYSYEQYF. CDR3 bases: TGCGCCAGCAGCTCACAGGGCATTTACTCCTACGAGCAGTACTTC.

The chain carries TRBV3-1 (or the pseudogene TRBV3-2) and TRBJ1-3; TRBD1 might be the D (5 bases). The CDR3 is 12 residues long. CDR1 and CDR2 (germline): LGHDT, YNNKEL (reference sequence). V was cut by 3 bases and J by 7 bases, with 7 bases left in between. The CDR3 is CASSQGRNTIYF. In DNA, the CDR3 is TGTGCCAGCAGCCAGGGGCGGAACACCATATATTTT.

This chain connects TRBV5-1 to TRBJ1-5; D gene ambiguous. Trimming shortened V by 0 bases and J by 6 bases, and 10 bases separated the two germline ends. Per germline, CDR1 SGHRS and CDR2 YFSETQ. The CDR3 consists of 14 residues. Here the CDR3 reads CASSLGEGGQPQHF. CDR3 sequence (DNA): TGCGCCAGCAGCTTGGGGGAGGGAGGTCAGCCCCAGCATTTT.

The chain recombines TRBV2 with TRBJ2-5, with D perhaps TRBD1 (5 bases). The V end was cut by 8 bases, the J end by 3 bases, with 16 bases between. Germline CDR1 SNHLY, CDR2 FYNNEI. The CDR3 loop spans 14 amino acids. The CDR3 protein is CASSTVSAEETQYF. CDR3 DNA: TGTGCCAGCTCGACAGTTTCTGCGGAAGAGACCCAGTACTTC.

The chain links TRBV28 to TRBJ1-1; D ambiguous. The CDR3 has 12 residues. Trimming took off 2 bases at V and 4 bases at J, with 5 bases between the two ends. The germline V gene has CDR1 MDHEN and CDR2 SYDVKM. In DNA form, the CDR3 reads TGTGCCAGCAGTTTAAGAGGCACTGAAGCTTTCTTT. This translates into CASSLRGTEAFF. Drawing the rest from reference TRBV28 and TRBJ1-1, the complete variable domain is DVKVTQSSRYLVKRTGEKVFLECVQDMDHENMFWYRQDPGLGLRLIYFSYDVKMKEKGDIPEGYSVSREKKERFSLILESASTNQTSMYLCASSLRGTEAFFGQGTRLTVV.

On this clone itself: At one end, the junction sequence differs from germline, possibly due to a read error. This chain uses TRBV19 with TRBJ2-2; D is uncertain. The germline CDR1 and CDR2 sequences are LNHDA and SQIVND (reference sequence). There are 13 residues in the CDR3. CDR3 in DNA: TGCCCCCGAGTGCCGGGGAACACCGGGGAGCTGTTTTTT. Its translation: CPRVPGNTGELFF.

This chain uses TRBV19 with TRBJ2-1, with D possibly matching TRBD2 (6 bases). The CDR3 is 14 residues long. The germline V gene encodes CDR1 LNHDA and CDR2 SQIVND (reference sequence). V gave up 6 bases and J gave up 4 bases, with 13 bases separating them. CDR3 protein: CASRPLASYNEQFF. DNA for the CDR3: TGTGCCAGTAGACCGCTAGCGTCATACAATGAGCAGTTCTTC.

The chain has TRBV12-3 or TRBV12-4 and TRBJ1-4; a weak D match, TRBD1 (5 bases). Trimming left V 5 bases short and J 8 bases short, with 12 bases between. The CDR3 covers 13 residues. CDR3 DNA: TGTGCCAGCAGTGGGCAGGGTGGCGAAAAACTGTTTTTT. The encoded protein is CASSGQGGEKLFF.

This clone came up a few times. J is TRBJ1-1 and V is TRBV27; tentative D call: TRBD1 (6 bases). Germline lookup yields CDR1 MNHEY and CDR2 SMNVEV (reference sequence). This CDR3 comprises 12 residues. Trimming pared 8 bases from V and 7 bases from J, leaving 14 bases between. Here the CDR3 reads CASHLQGGEAFF. CDR3 nucleotide sequence: TGTGCCAGCCACCTACAGGGTGGTGAAGCTTTCTTT.

This clone was observed a single time. The chain employs TRBV7-9 and TRBJ2-7; D perhaps matches TRBD2 (5 bases). The CDR3 runs 12 residues. The germline gives CDR1 SEHNR, CDR2 FQNEAQ (reference sequence). The V end was cut by 3 bases, the J end by 4 bases, with 7 bases between. The CDR3 spells CASSFGEYEQYF. The CDR3 region has the DNA TGTGCCAGCAGCTTCGGGGAATACGAGCAGTACTTC.

The genes are TRBV15 and TRBJ1-5; D possibly corresponds to TRBD1 (5 bases). With 1 base removed from V and 2 bases from J, the gap between germline ends came to 15 bases. CDR1 and CDR2 (germline): LNHNV, YYDKDF (reference sequence). The length of the CDR3 is 17 residues. The DNA of the CDR3 is TGTGCCACCAGCAGAGGGGGCCGGGGGATCGGCAATCAGCCCCAGCATTTT. This codes for CATSRGGRGIGNQPQHF.

This chain joins TRBV2 and TRBJ2-7; 7 bases align to TRBD1. V dropped 8 bases and J dropped 3; count of bases not matched to a gene: 10. In germline, CDR1 is SNHLY, CDR2 FYNNEI. The CDR3 length is 14 residues. CDR3 protein: CASGAETGLYEQYF. CDR3 nucleotide sequence: TGTGCCAGCGGGGCGGAGACAGGGCTCTACGAGCAGTACTTC.

The chain carries TRBV19 and TRBJ2-3, with TRBD2 matching 8 bases. Trimming at V came to 5 bases and at J to 6 bases, leaving 10 bases not matched to a gene. The CDR3 consists of 15 residues. CDR1 and CDR2 from the germline V gene are LNHDA and SQIVND (reference sequence). The CDR3 spells CASSATARGGDTQYF. CDR3 coding DNA: TGTGCCAGTAGTGCAACGGCCCGGGGGGGGGATACGCAGTATTTT.

V usage is TRBV10-3 and J usage is TRBJ1-1; D is perhaps TRBD1 (5 bases). Between the trimmed V and J ends, which lost 5 bases and 0 bases, there was a span of 13 bases. The CDR3 spans 15 residues. Germline V gene data show CDR1 as ENHRY and CDR2 as SYGVKD. CDR3 sequence: CAISSDSPMNTEAFF. The CDR3 DNA reads TGTGCCATCAGTTCCGACAGCCCCATGAACACTGAAGCTTTCTTT.

V usage is TRBV15 and J usage is TRBJ2-7; 8 nucleotides align to TRBD2. From germline, CDR1 is LNHNV and CDR2 YYDKDF (reference sequence). Losses at the gene ends were 8 bases for V and 1 base for J; bases not matched to a gene: 10. The CDR3 sequence is 15 residues long. The CDR3 here is CATHPTGGPSYEQYF. The CDR3 nucleotides are TGTGCCACCCACCCAACGGGAGGGCCTTCCTACGAGCAGTACTTC.

The CDR3 region is CASSWGGLENIQYF. The CDR3 coding sequence is TGTGCCAGCAGCTGGGGGGGACTAGAAAACATTCAGTACTTC. The chain employs TRBV7-2 and TRBJ2-4; 8 bases agree with TRBD2. The CDR3 extends over 14 amino acids. Germline V gives CDR1 SGHTA, CDR2 FQGNSA. The V segment lost 4 bases and the J segment 5 bases; nucleotides outside the gene matches: 4.

This clone was counted only a few times. V usage is TRBV4-2 and J usage is TRBJ2-1, with 9 bases lining up with TRBD2. The germline V gene encodes CDR1 LGHNA and CDR2 YNFKEQ. The CDR3 contains 17 residues. V lost 2 bases and J lost 7; bases outside the gene matches: 12. The CDR3 loop reads CASSQLLRLAERNEQFF. The CDR3 bases are TGTGCCAGCAGCCAACTCCTCAGACTAGCGGAACGGAATGAGCAGTTCTTC.

This chain uses TRBV28 with TRBJ2-5; tentatively, D is TRBD1 (5 bases). The V end lost 7 bases, the J end lost 2 bases, and 11 bases lay between the germline ends. Germline values: CDR1 MDHEN, CDR2 SYDVKM. The CDR3 is 13 residues long. DNA for the CDR3: TGTGCCAGCATCCCAGGGCGGCAAGAGACCCAGTACTTC. Its protein is CASIPGRQETQYF.